The 9 T cell receptor beta chains below come from one sample, sequenced in a study of T-cell reconstitution after alpha-beta-depleted transplantation in children. The library targeted TCRbeta and was prepared with unique molecular identifiers. TCRdb reprocessed the PCR reads with MiXCR, giving one entry per CDR3 protein. This table has over 200,000 distinct CDR3 sequences, about 8.4% appearing once. This material consisted of PBMCs, mostly from graft donor cells, taken 360 days after TCRalphabeta/CD19-depleted stem cell transplant. These receptors all come from a male patient aged 2-15 years who had a stem cell transplant for acute myeloid leukemia, so the T cells may come from the graft donor.

This clonotype was detected a few times. The V and J genes are TRBV18 and TRBJ2-2; 7 bases line up with TRBD1. The germline CDR1 and CDR2 sequences are KGHSH and LQKENI. The CDR3 extends over 16 amino acids. V was pared by 1 base and J by 3 bases, with 5 bases of the junction left unmatched. The CDR3 DNA reads TGTGCCAGCTCACCACGAGGGGGCTGGGACACCGGGGAGCTGTTTTTT. As protein: CASSPRGGWDTGELFF.

This clonotype was observed a few times. This sequence joins TRBV12-3 or TRBV12-4 and TRBJ2-7; D is unresolved. The CDR3 has 12 amino acids. V was clipped by 2 bases and J by 3 bases, with 5 bases between them. CDR3 sequence (DNA): TGTGCCAGCAGTTTACAGCTCTACGAGCAGTACTTC. It specifies CASSLQLYEQYF.

This chain links TRBV7-2 with TRBJ2-1, with 9 bases fitting TRBD2. Germline lookup yields CDR1 SGHTA and CDR2 FQGNSA. The length of the CDR3 is 15 residues. Unmatched junction bases numbered 4, after V lost 5 bases and J lost 2 bases. The CDR3, as DNA: TGTGCCAGCAGCCGCCTAGCGGGGACCTACAATGAGCAGTTCTTC. Translation gives CASSRLAGTYNEQFF. The entire variable domain, with the rest obtained from reference TRBV7-2 and TRBJ2-1, is as follows: GAGVSQSPSNKVTEKGKDVELRCDPISGHTALYWYRQSLGQGLEFLIYFQGNSAPDKSGLPSDRFSAERTGGSVSTLTIQRTQQEDSAVYLCASSRLAGTYNEQFFGPGTRLTVL.

The V call is TRBV29-1, the J call TRBJ1-1; 9 bases are a match to TRBD1. This CDR3 is built from 13 residues. Germline CDR1 reads SQVTM; CDR2 reads ANQGSEA. V lost 7 bases and J lost 1; bases outside the gene matches: 4. The CDR3 region is CSAGTGKNTEAFF. The DNA of the CDR3 is TGCAGCGCTGGGACAGGGAAGAACACTGAAGCTTTCTTT.

The J gene is TRBJ2-5, the V gene TRBV5-6; 7 nucleotides match TRBD1. With V trimmed by 3 bases and J by 1 base, 6 bases remained unmatched. From germline, CDR1 is SGHDT and CDR2 YYEEEE. CDR3 length equals 15 residues. The CDR3 sequence: CASSSRQGLQETQYF. The CDR3 coding sequence is TGTGCCAGCAGCTCAAGACAGGGTCTCCAAGAGACCCAGTACTTC.

This clonotype was seen a few times. J is TRBJ2-5 and V is TRBV18; maybe TRBD1 (6 bases). Per the germline V gene, CDR1 is KGHSH and CDR2 is LQKENI. Trimming cost V 6 bases and J 5 bases, with 28 bases left between them. This CDR3 region has 18 residues. CDR3 residues: CASSPSSSGHRIGETQYF. CDR3 nucleotide sequence: TGTGCCAGCTCTCCTTCATCATCGGGACACCGAATAGGGGAGACCCAGTACTTC.

This clonotype was seen repeatedly, ten times or more. CDR3 region: CSARGRVPDTQYF. CDR3 sequence (DNA): TGCAGTGCTAGAGGGCGGGTCCCAGATACGCAGTATTTT. The chain combines TRBV20-1 with TRBJ2-3; TRBD2 might be the D (5 bases). This CDR3 has 13 amino acids. Trimming stripped 1 base from V and 4 bases from J, with 9 bases between. CDR1 is DFQATT and CDR2 is SNEGSKA in the germline V gene (reference sequence).

This clonotype has just a few counts. The gene calls are TRBV20-1 and TRBJ2-2, with D uncertain. Trimming removed 6 bases at V and 8 bases at J, with 16 bases between. From germline, CDR1 is DFQATT and CDR2 SNEGSKA (reference sequence). This CDR3 has 13 residues. CDR3 sequence reads: CSADSGVGGELFF. The CDR3 nucleotides read TGCAGTGCAGACTCAGGCGTAGGGGGGGAGCTGTTTTTT.

The chain joins TRBV20-1 to TRBJ2-7; D possibly corresponds to TRBD2 (6 bases). The V gene lost 3 bases and the J gene lost 3 bases, with 12 bases spanning the gap. Looked up from germline, CDR1 is DFQATT and CDR2 is SNEGSKA (reference sequence). The length of the CDR3 is 13 residues. The CDR3 coding sequence is TGCAGTGCTAGTCTCGGGAGAGGCTACGAGCAGTACTTC. Protein product: CSASLGRGYEQYF.